Sequencing of this T cell receptor (beta chain) was carried out in a study of blood T cell repertoires in COVID-19 (TCRdb year 2020). In the study overall: Collaborator samples came from the United States, Italy and Spain and covered acute and convalescent phases of COVID-19. The prospective study material was composed of cDNA or gDNA derived from T cells, B-cell-depleted T cells, or PBMCs. Subjects who had been exposed to COVID-19, were actively infected with it, or had recovered from it provided the deeply sampled blood TCRbeta repertoires that made up the dataset. The repertoires were made available in a free public database intended to serve as a resource for research on the immune response to SARS-CoV-2. Samples were obtained from the ongoing ImmuneRACE study (first 160 participants) and from over a thousand subjects provided by 6 global collaborators. A de-identified subject ID, COVID-19 status, age in years and sex were almost always included in the sample metadata. Where available, HLA class I and class II types were taken from metadata supplied by the sample provider and were not determined by assay-based typing.

The paper's findings and limits, for the study overall: Clinical and demographic metadata were provided uncurated, with the amount varying by source and participant.

Its CDR3 holds 17 amino acids, cysteine through phenylalanine. Just CDR3 DNA is preserved here, 51 bases in frame from base 1. Via the germline V gene, CDR1 is MGHRA and CDR2 YSYEKL. V and J are trimmed by 0 bases and 3 bases, and the gene matches miss 8 bases of the junction. TCRbeta CDR3 regions were amplified from genomic DNA by means of the immunoSEQ Assay, a bias-controlled multiplex PCR. As for how the authors treated the data: Nucleated cell counts per sample were estimated from amplification of reference gene primers within the assay. To quantify the absolute abundance of each unique TCRbeta CDR3 rearrangement, sequence reads were collapsed and filtered. For each sample, productive Simpson clonality was calculated by taking the square root of Simpson's diversity index across productive rearrangements. The table was pulled from immuneACCESS by TCRdb, which kept in-frame rearrangements only. Such tables lose some clones; where checked, under half of the loss comes from unresolved V genes, and the rest has no known cause. V, J and clone size derive from that table, while D and trimming were established from the DNA sequence. Within this sample are hundreds of thousands of clones, with about nine tenths of them counted one time only. 10% to 12% of the sample rests with the top ten.

One collaborating source in Seattle enrolled patients during active infection and followed them longitudinally through the course of disease. Each collaborating institution followed its own protocols to collect whole blood in K2EDTA tubes. For TCRbeta analysis, collaborator samples were shipped as frozen whole blood, as isolated PBMCs, or as DNA extracted from either sample type. A remark on this clone: Its antigen remains undetermined. No much larger clone exists at a distance of one base, and base qualities are not known.

The receptor's source is a woman between 25 and 40 years old with COVID-19, enrolled during active disease. The chain joins TRBV4-1 to TRBJ2-1, with 7 central nucleotides matching TRBD1. Sequencing input: peripheral blood. The CDR3 sequence is CASSQDRGRNVYNEQFF. The bases are TGCGCCAGCAGCCAAGATAGGGGGCGTAACGTCTACAATGAGCAGTTCTTC.